This T cell receptor (beta chain) was sequenced during a study of beta chain features in type 1 diabetes. Notes on the study in general: VDJ junctions sequenced from type 1 diabetes patients showed fewer insertions and more deletions. It was possible that PCR favored shorter templates, equally so in patients and controls.

Each population that was sorted was more than 98% pure. About this clone: As yet, its antigen is unknown.

The V end lost 5 bases, the J end lost 7 bases, and 17 bases lay between the germline ends. This CDR3 comprises 14 residues. CDR1 and CDR2 (germline): SNHLY, FYNNEI. Of the isolated RNA, all was reverse transcribed, and so the sequenced material was expressed TCRB transcripts. There were approximately 3.5 million reads on average in the naive, central memory and regulatory T cell samples. TCRdb keeps only in-frame clones here, not all; method: immunoSEQ multiplex PCR. The sample contains some 500,000 clones, over 9.5% of which appear only once. J is TRBJ1-1 and V is TRBV2; D is ambiguous. The sequencing input was naive CD4+ T cells from blood. This receptor was taken from a woman in her late teens or twenties in good health. The CDR3 region is CASSPYRGSIEAFF. CDR3 nucleotide sequence: TGTGCCAGCAGTCCGTACAGAGGGAGTATTGAAGCTTTCTTT.